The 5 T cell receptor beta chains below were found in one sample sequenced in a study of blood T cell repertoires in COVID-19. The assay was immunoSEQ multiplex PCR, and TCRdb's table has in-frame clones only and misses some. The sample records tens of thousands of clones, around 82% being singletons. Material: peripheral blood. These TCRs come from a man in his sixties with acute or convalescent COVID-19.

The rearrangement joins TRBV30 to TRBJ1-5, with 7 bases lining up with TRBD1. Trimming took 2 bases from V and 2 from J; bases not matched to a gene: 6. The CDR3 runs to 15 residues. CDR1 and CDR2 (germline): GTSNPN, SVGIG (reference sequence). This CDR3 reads CAWSISGTGNQPQHF. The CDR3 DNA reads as TGTGCCTGGAGTATCTCAGGGACAGGCAATCAGCCCCAGCATTTT.

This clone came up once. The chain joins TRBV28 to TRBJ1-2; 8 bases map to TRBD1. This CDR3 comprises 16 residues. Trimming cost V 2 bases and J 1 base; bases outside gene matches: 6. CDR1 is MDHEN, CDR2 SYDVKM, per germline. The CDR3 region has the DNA TGTGCCAGCAGTTTACCCCAGGGGGCCGGTAACTATGGCTACACCTTC. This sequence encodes CASSLPQGAGNYGYTF.

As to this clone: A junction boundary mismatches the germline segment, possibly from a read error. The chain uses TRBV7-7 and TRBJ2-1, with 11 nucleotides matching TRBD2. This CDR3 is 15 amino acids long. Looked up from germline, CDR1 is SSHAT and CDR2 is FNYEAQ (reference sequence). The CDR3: CASSPGLAATNEQFF. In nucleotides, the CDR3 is TGTGCTAGCAGCCCGGGACTAGCGGCGACCAATGAGCAGTTCTTC. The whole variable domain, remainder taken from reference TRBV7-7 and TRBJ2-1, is GAGVSQSPRYKVTKRGQDVTLRCDPISSHATLYWYQQALGQGPEFLTYFNYEAQPDKSGLPSDRFSAERPEGSISTLTIQRTEQRDSAMYRCASSPGLAATNEQFFGPGTRLTVL.

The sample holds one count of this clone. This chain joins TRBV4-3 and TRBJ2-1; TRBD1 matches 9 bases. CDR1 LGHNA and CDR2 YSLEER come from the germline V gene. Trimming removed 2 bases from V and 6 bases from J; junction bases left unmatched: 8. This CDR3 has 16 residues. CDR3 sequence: CASSQHPGTGSNEQFF. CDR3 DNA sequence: TGCGCCAGCAGCCAACACCCCGGGACAGGGTCCAATGAGCAGTTCTTC.

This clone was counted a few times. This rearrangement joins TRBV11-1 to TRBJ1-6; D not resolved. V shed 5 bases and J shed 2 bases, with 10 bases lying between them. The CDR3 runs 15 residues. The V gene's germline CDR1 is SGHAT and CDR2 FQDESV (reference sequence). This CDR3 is CASSVGLAYNSPLHF. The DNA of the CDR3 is TGTGCCAGCAGCGTCGGACTTGCCTATAATTCACCCCTCCACTTT.